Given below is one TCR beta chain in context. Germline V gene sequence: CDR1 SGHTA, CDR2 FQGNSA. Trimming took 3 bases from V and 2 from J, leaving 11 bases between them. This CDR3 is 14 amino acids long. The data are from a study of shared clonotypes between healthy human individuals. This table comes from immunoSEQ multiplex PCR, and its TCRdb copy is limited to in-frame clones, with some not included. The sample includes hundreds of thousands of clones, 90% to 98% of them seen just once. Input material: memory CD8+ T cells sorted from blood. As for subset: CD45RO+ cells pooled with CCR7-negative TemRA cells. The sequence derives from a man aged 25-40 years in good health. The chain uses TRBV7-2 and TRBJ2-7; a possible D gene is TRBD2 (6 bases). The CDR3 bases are TGTGCCAGCAGCTTGAGCGGGTCTACCTACGAGCAGTACTTC. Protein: CASSLSGSTYEQYF.